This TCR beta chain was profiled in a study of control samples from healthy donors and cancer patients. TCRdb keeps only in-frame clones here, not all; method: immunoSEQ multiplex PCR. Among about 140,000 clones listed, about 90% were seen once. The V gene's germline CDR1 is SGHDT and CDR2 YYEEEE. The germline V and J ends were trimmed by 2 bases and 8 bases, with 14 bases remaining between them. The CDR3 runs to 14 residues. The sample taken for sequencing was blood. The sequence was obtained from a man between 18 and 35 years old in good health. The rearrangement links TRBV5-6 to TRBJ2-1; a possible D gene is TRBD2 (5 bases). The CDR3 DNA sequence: TGTGCCAGCAGCTTCCGCGGTGGAGGCGATGAGCAGTTCTTC. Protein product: CASSFRGGGDEQFF.